What follows are 25 T cell receptor beta chains derived from one specimen sequenced in a study of CD8+CD57+ T cells in acquired aplastic anemia (dated by TCRdb to between 2017 and 2018). The run used an Illumina HiSeq 2000. Genomic DNA served as template for TCR beta VDJ combination and CDR3 sequence profiling. The public reads were reprocessed in TCRdb via fastp at Q25 and MiXCR, keeping in-frame beta chains. Each entry is one CDR3 protein sequence, shown with its most common DNA and genes. In this sample the table shows 300,000 or so distinct CDR3 sequences, 56% of which occur a single time. 6.5% to 10% of the sample is held by the ten biggest clonotypes. The sequencing sample was made of sorted CD4+, CD8+, or CD8+CD57+ T cells (not recorded which) from PBMCs. All receptors come from a human donor with severe aplastic anemia or a healthy control (not recorded which).

In its sample, this clonotype was seen once. The chain uses TRBV9 and TRBJ2-7; 8 bases align to TRBD2. Germline V gene sequence: CDR1 SGDLS, CDR2 YYNGEE. The CDR3 is made up of 15 amino acids. The V segment lost 4 bases and the J segment 4 bases; nucleotides outside the gene matches: 10. CDR3 coding DNA: TGTGCCAGCAGCACCTTCGGAGCGGGGGATTACGAGCAGTACTTC. Translation: CASSTFGAGDYEQYF.

This clonotype was recorded at least ten times. This chain uses TRBV6-2 or TRBV6-3 with TRBJ2-5; D unresolved. CDR1 is MNHEY, CDR2 SVGEGT, per germline. The germline V and J ends were trimmed by 1 base and 5 bases, with 11 bases remaining between them. CDR3 length: 14 amino acids. In nucleotides, the CDR3 is TGTGCCAGCAGTTACTATTCCCCCGGGGAGACCCAGTACTTC. Translating gives CASSYYSPGETQYF.

In its sample, this clonotype was seen a few times. The genes are TRBV7-9 and TRBJ2-7; possible D gene TRBD1, 5 bases. Trimming took off 3 bases at V and 7 bases at J, with 16 bases between the two ends. CDR3 length: 14 residues. CDR1 SEHNR and CDR2 FQNEAQ come from the germline V gene (reference sequence). CDR3 amino acids: CASSFGAMTEEQYF. For the CDR3, the DNA is TGTGCCAGCAGCTTTGGGGCGATGACGGAGGAGCAGTACTTC.

The chain joins TRBV7-6 to TRBJ2-7; TRBD1 matches 7 bases. With 5 bases clipped from V and 5 bases from J, the junction kept 12 bases outside the gene matches. The CDR3 contains 15 residues. Per the germline V gene, CDR1 is SGHVS and CDR2 is FNYEAQ. The CDR3: CASSPVDREWDEQYF. CDR3 nucleotide sequence: TGTGCCAGCAGCCCCGTTGACAGGGAGTGGGACGAGCAGTACTTC.

CDR3 region: CASSGGSVSSYEQYF. Written as DNA, the CDR3 is TGTGCCAGCAGCGGCGGGAGTGTAAGCTCCTACGAGCAGTACTTC. V is TRBV7-2 and J is TRBJ2-7, with 7 bases lining up with TRBD2. Per the germline V gene, CDR1 is SGHTA and CDR2 is FQGNSA. After removal of 5 bases from V and 0 bases from J, the junction contained 7 bases not matched to a gene. The CDR3 has 15 residues.

The gene calls are TRBV18 and TRBJ1-1; D gene unclear. The CDR3 contains 12 residues. In germline, CDR1 is KGHSH, CDR2 LQKENI. V was clipped by 3 bases and J by 4 bases, with 6 bases between them. CDR3 residues: CASSPTPTEAFF. The DNA of the CDR3 is TGTGCCAGCTCACCCACTCCCACTGAAGCTTTCTTT.

The table lists this clonotype with a count of one. V and J are TRBV25-1 and TRBJ2-5; 14 positions agree with TRBD2. The V gene end was trimmed by 6 bases and the J gene end by 0 bases; junction bases not matched to a gene: 9. Germline CDR1 MGHDK, CDR2 SYGVNS. CDR3 length equals 18 residues. The CDR3 protein is CASSIAGTSGGNQETQYF. As DNA, the CDR3 is TGTGCCAGCAGCATAGCAGGGACTAGCGGGGGAAACCAAGAGACCCAGTACTTC.

For this clonotype: This may come from a read error, since a much larger clone is one base off. The chain links TRBV6-6 to TRBJ1-2, with 9 bases lining up with TRBD1. This CDR3 is built from 18 residues. Germline CDR1 MNHNY, CDR2 SVGAGI (reference sequence). The CDR3 sequence: CASSDRTGVRTSNYDYTF. The CDR3, as DNA: TGTGCCAGCAGTGACCGGACAGGGGTCAGGACATCTAACTATGACTACACCTTC.

The table lists this clonotype with many counts. The chain has TRBV5-1 and TRBJ2-7; D is undetermined. The CDR3 loop spans 14 amino acids. The germline V gene encodes CDR1 SGHRS and CDR2 YFSETQ. Trimming took 3 bases from V and 0 from J, leaving 10 bases between them. The CDR3 nucleotides read TGCGCCAGCAGCTCCCAGCAAGTCTCCTACGAGCAGTACTTC. It is translated as CASSSQQVSYEQYF.

CDR3 nucleotides: TGTGCCAGCAGCTCTCGAGACGGGGAGTTGCCCTACGAGCAGTACTTC. As protein: CASSSRDGELPYEQYF. V and J are TRBV7-2 and TRBJ2-7; tentatively, D is TRBD2 (5 bases). CDR3 length: 16 amino acids. Trimming removed 4 bases at V and 2 bases at J, with 18 bases between. The germline gives CDR1 SGHTA, CDR2 FQGNSA.

As regards this clonotype: This CDR3 fails to terminate in the conserved phenylalanine or tryptophan, so it likely reflects a read error. The gene calls are TRBV19 and TRBJ1-6, with TRBD1 identical over 10 bases. V shed 7 bases, J shed 0 bases, and the junction held 12 bases outside the gene matches. CDR1 and CDR2 (germline): LNHDA, SQIVND (reference sequence). The CDR3 contains 19 residues. As DNA, the CDR3 is TGTGCCAGTACCCGACAGGGGGCCGGTAGGAGCTCCTATAATTCACCCCTCCACTCT. This sequence encodes CASTRQGAGRSSYNSPLHS.

This clonotype was observed a few times. This chain uses TRBV3-1 with TRBJ1-3; 11 nucleotides line up with TRBD1. The J segment lost 5 bases and the V segment lost 0 bases, leaving 6 bases of the junction unmatched. The germline V gene encodes CDR1 LGHDT and CDR2 YNNKEL (reference sequence). This CDR3 has 17 residues. CDR3 sequence reads: CASSQDPRTGGRNTIYF. CDR3 DNA: TGTGCCAGCAGCCAAGATCCTAGGACAGGGGGCAGAAACACCATATATTTT. The full variable domain, rest sourced from reference TRBV3-1 and TRBJ1-3, is DTAVSQTPKYLVTQMGNDKSIKCEQNLGHDTMYWYKQDSKKFLKIMFSYNNKELIINETVPNRFSPKSPDKAHLNLHINSLELGDSAVYFCASSQDPRTGGRNTIYFGEGSWLTVV.

The chain links TRBV2 to TRBJ2-3; 9 bases are a match to TRBD1. CDR1 and CDR2 (germline): SNHLY, FYNNEI. The V segment lost 7 bases and the J segment 7 bases; nucleotides outside the gene matches: 6. This CDR3 has 13 residues. The CDR3 here is CASTGTGNNTQYF. The CDR3 nucleotides are TGTGCCAGCACCGGGACAGGGAATAATACGCAGTATTTT. The entire variable domain, with the rest obtained from reference TRBV2 and TRBJ2-3, is as follows: EPEVTQTPSHQVTQMGQEVILRCVPISNHLYFYWYRQILGQKVEFLVSFYNNEISEKSEIFDDQFSVERPDGSNFTLKIRSTKLEDSAMYFCASTGTGNNTQYFGPGTRLTVL.

This clonotype turned up a few times. This chain joins TRBV20-1 and TRBJ1-2; no definite D call. CDR1 and CDR2 from the germline V gene are DFQATT and SNEGSKA (reference sequence). Trimming took off 6 bases at V and 1 base at J, with 6 bases between the two ends. The CDR3 has 11 amino acids. The CDR3 sequence: CSAYDNYGYTF. DNA of the CDR3: TGCAGTGCCTACGATAACTATGGCTACACCTTC.

This clonotype was recorded a few times. The chain links TRBV7-2 to TRBJ2-7; weak D call: TRBD2 (6 bases). The V end was cut by 1 base, the J end by 2 bases, with 9 bases between. The V gene's germline CDR1 is SGHTA and CDR2 FQGNSA. This CDR3 spans 14 amino acids. CDR3 nucleotide sequence: TGTGCCAGCAGCTTAGGAGCGGGCCCCTACGAGCAGTACTTC. Translated, it gives CASSLGAGPYEQYF.

The chain links TRBV7-9 to TRBJ2-7; the D call may be TRBD1 or TRBD2 (5 bases each). CDR1 and CDR2 (germline): SEHNR, FQNEAQ (reference sequence). V dropped 4 bases and J dropped 5 bases, with 15 bases sitting between them. The CDR3 is 14 residues long. In nucleotides, the CDR3 is TGTGCCAGCAGCTCCAGTCACCGGGGCCACGAGCAGTACTTC. Its protein product is CASSSSHRGHEQYF.

This clonotype was recorded many times. This chain joins TRBV20-1 and TRBJ2-3; TRBD2 agrees at 10 bases. The V gene end was trimmed by 6 bases and the J gene end by 1 base; junction bases not matched to a gene: 7. Germline V gene sequence: CDR1 DFQATT, CDR2 SNEGSKA (reference sequence). The CDR3 covers 15 residues. CDR3 residues: CSAPVLAGGTDTQYF. In nucleotides, the CDR3 is TGCAGTGCCCCAGTTCTAGCGGGGGGCACAGATACGCAGTATTTT.

This clonotype was seen a few times. Given a much more abundant clone one base away, this may be a read error. This sequence joins TRBV4-3 and TRBJ1-2; possibly TRBD1 for D (6 bases). The CDR3 totals 15 residues. CDR1 LGHNA and CDR2 YSLEER come from the germline V gene. The chain's CDR3 is CASSPAQGWGDGCTF. CDR3 sequence (DNA): TGCGCCAGCAGTCCCGCGCAGGGGTGGGGGGATGGCTGCACCTTC.

This clonotype was seen repeatedly, ten times or more. This chain links TRBV29-1 with TRBJ2-7; possible D gene TRBD1, 5 bases. The CDR3 loop spans 12 amino acids. V was shortened by 7 bases and J by 1 base, with 11 bases between the two germline ends. The V gene's germline CDR1 is SQVTM and CDR2 ANQGSEA. For the CDR3, the DNA is TGCAGCGCAAAGACAGAATCCTACGAGCAGTACTTC. Translated: CSAKTESYEQYF.

This chain uses TRBV19 with TRBJ2-7; maybe TRBD2 (5 bases). Trimming left V 3 bases short and J 3 bases short, with 9 bases between. The V gene's germline CDR1 is LNHDA and CDR2 SQIVND (reference sequence). The CDR3 covers 13 residues. The CDR3 spells CASSMSRGYEQYF. As DNA, the CDR3 is TGTGCCAGTAGTATGAGCCGGGGCTACGAGCAGTACTTC.

Notes on this clonotype: It is unclear where the CDR3 begins or ends on the DNA, so no DNA is shown, and the CDR3 is as TCRdb lists it. This rearrangement joins TRBV24-1 to TRBJ1-4. With termini counted, the CDR3 has 12 amino acids. Germline CDR1 is KGHDR and CDR2 is SFDVKD. The CDR3 loop is CATSDLRKNCFF.

The rearrangement uses TRBV7-2 and TRBJ2-7; D not resolved. With 0 bases removed from V and 3 bases from J, the gap between germline ends came to 9 bases. The CDR3 loop spans 14 amino acids. Germline V gene data show CDR1 as SGHTA and CDR2 as FQGNSA. CDR3 loop: CASSLASRSYEQYF. As DNA, the CDR3 is TGTGCCAGCAGCTTAGCTTCTAGGAGCTACGAGCAGTACTTC.

This clonotype was observed a few times. The CDR3 DNA sequence: TGTGCCAGCAGCTTAGGTTATATTATCGGGTCTAGCGGGAGAAGGTACAATGAGCAGTTCTTC. It translates to CASSLGYIIGSSGRRYNEQFF. The rearrangement links TRBV7-9 to TRBJ2-1; 10 bases align to TRBD2. The CDR3 covers 21 residues. Per germline, CDR1 SEHNR and CDR2 FQNEAQ (reference sequence). Unmatched junction bases numbered 19, after V lost 1 base and J lost 4 bases.

This clonotype showed up just a few times. This chain joins TRBV30 and TRBJ1-3, with 8 bases fitting TRBD1. Per germline, CDR1 GTSNPN and CDR2 SVGIG (reference sequence). The V gene end was trimmed by 1 base and the J gene end by 3 bases; junction bases not matched to a gene: 5. This CDR3 is 15 amino acids long. As DNA, the CDR3 is TGTGCCTGGAGTGGCCAGGGGGCCAGTGGAAACACCATATATTTT. Translated: CAWSGQGASGNTIYF.

This clonotype is medium-sized in the sample. V gene TRBV7-3 combines with J gene TRBJ1-2; D is perhaps TRBD1 (5 bases). With 4 bases removed from V and 8 bases from J, the gap between germline ends came to 14 bases. Per germline, CDR1 SGHTA and CDR2 FQGTGA. This CDR3 is 13 amino acids long. The CDR3 reads CASSSYVDTGYTF. The CDR3 nucleotides are TGTGCCAGCAGCTCTTACGTGGACACCGGCTACACCTTC.